The rows below give T cell receptor beta chains drawn from one sample of a study of T cells expressing NK-cell markers. One entry per CDR3 protein, without DNA, is what TCRdb gives after re-calling the 5' RACE reads. The listing records roughly 350,000 distinct CDR3 sequences. Sequenced input: blood T cells: a sorted CD56 or NKG2C T cell subset, CD4+ or CD8+ T cells, or bulk PBMC T cells (not recorded which). These TCRs come from a man aged 18-70 years in good health. The CDR3 runs from the conserved cysteine through the conserved F or W.

TRBV4-1	TRBJ1-1	CASSQQGLGGLGTEAFF
TRBV20-1	TRBJ2-7	CSARPGVSSYEQYF
TRBV9	TRBJ2-2	CASSVGLAVNTGELFF
TRBV20-1	TRBJ2-7	CSASRGTSGYEQYF
TRBV4-2	TRBJ2-3	CASSPGRGFEADTQYF
TRBV13	TRBJ2-1	CASSLGRPGRNEQFF
TRBV2	TRBJ1-6	CASSEVIWPFAPLHF
TRBV5-1	TRBJ2-5	CASSPKTSDGPGETQYF
TRBV19	TRBJ2-1	CASSIREGTGGYNEQFF
TRBV5-1	TRBJ2-5	CASSLGFGLETQYF
TRBV4-1	TRBJ2-6	CASSLDEQGPHTGANVLTF
TRBV9	TRBJ2-1	CASSVGQGRGNEQFF
TRBV29-1	TRBJ2-1	CSVEGEGLAAPYNEQFF
TRBV28	TRBJ2-3	CASSFWGGSTDTQYF
TRBV18	TRBJ2-7	CASSEGQVWSEQYF
TRBV7-9	TRBJ2-3	CASRPAGIDTQYF
TRBV11-2	TRBJ2-3	CASSHSGGAVDTQYF
TRBV12-3/TRBV12-4	TRBJ2-3	CASSFSPSRRERRDTDTQYF
TRBV20-1	TRBJ2-3	CSARQKGGSGHTQYF
TRBV11-2	TRBJ1-4	CASSLVGVARGEKLFF
TRBV6-5	TRBJ2-6	CASSLGAWGSGANVLTF
TRBV7-9	TRBJ2-1	CASSLDWQGQFF
TRBV7-2	TRBJ2-2	CASSRKQGANTGELFF
TRBV2	TRBJ1-1	CASSDRTASNTEAFF
TRBV28	TRBJ2-3	CASRDYRASTDTQYF
TRBV5-1	TRBJ1-2	CASSFGGSNYGYTF
TRBV6-2/TRBV6-3	TRBJ2-3	CASTNGLASWQTDTQYF
TRBV20-1	TRBJ1-3	CSASQGNTIYF
TRBV24-1	TRBJ2-3	CATSAAGGAPDTQYF
TRBV25-1	TRBJ1-4	CASSGSNRNEKLFF
TRBV5-1	TRBJ2-2	CASSQSQELAGHTGELFF
TRBV5-1	TRBJ2-1	CASSSIPGPGRNEQFF
TRBV5-1	TRBJ1-6	CASSLEAQGYNSPLHF
TRBV27	TRBJ2-5	CASSPRLGTQYF
TRBV28	TRBJ2-2	CASSFPTNTGELFF
TRBV5-1	TRBJ2-2	CASSSAGLAITGELFF
TRBV19	TRBJ2-1	CASSTPGTSYNEQFF
TRBV5-5	TRBJ1-3	CASSRNRGSSGNTIYF
TRBV20-1	TRBJ2-3	CSATVGGRTDTQYF
TRBV7-9	TRBJ2-3	CASRRLAGGPSTDTQYF
TRBV18	TRBJ2-6	CASSPFDSSSGANVLTF
TRBV20-1	TRBJ1-1	CSARPGTGRNTEAFF
TRBV5-1	TRBJ2-3	CASSSSWTGLTDTQYF
TRBV18	TRBJ1-2	CASSPRGANYGYTF
TRBV2	TRBJ2-1	CASNRGQPYNEQFF
TRBV3-1	TRBJ2-3	CASSQGKPGLAGTDTQYF
TRBV10-3	TRBJ2-7	CAAGTGGYEQYF
TRBV5-1	TRBJ2-3	CASAAGGADTQYF
TRBV27	TRBJ2-3	CASVGGLAGLFGTDTQYF